The present T cell receptor (beta chain) was sequenced within a study of shared clonotypes between healthy human individuals. The CDR3 is made up of 14 amino acids. Germline CDR1 reads SQVTM; CDR2 reads ANQGSEA. V lost 4 bases to trimming and J lost 0 bases; unmatched junction nucleotides: 5. CD8 cells regarded as naive lacked CD45RO, were positively chosen for CCR7, and omitted terminally differentiated effector memory CD45RA+ cells. The repertoire was sequenced with immunoSEQ multiplex PCR; TCRdb's copy has only in-frame clones and lacks some. The sample includes around 1.9 million clones, 85% to 95% of them seen just once.

The sequenced sample consisted of naive CD8+ T cells from PBMCs. The V and J genes are TRBV29-1 and TRBJ2-7, with TRBD1 identical over 8 bases. This TCR was sampled from a man younger than 35 in good health. Some clones in this sample may be carry-over from other donors' samples. In DNA, the CDR3 is TGCAGCGTTGGTACGGGACAGGCCTCCTACGAGCAGTACTTC. Translated: CSVGTGQASYEQYF.